One and the same sample provided the 16 T cell receptor beta chains below, sequenced in a study of T cell clusters in autoimmune cytopenias. TRB rearrangements were amplified by touch-down multiplex PCR with mixed TRB-A/B primers. TCRdb derives one entry per CDR3 protein from the multiplex PCR reads, leaving out DNA. This sample contains thousands of distinct CDR3 sequences. TRB was amplified from roughly 0.25 ug of peripheral blood genomic DNA per sample. The data also belong to a second study, concerning T cell repertoires in aging, cancer and after chemotherapy.

The specimen sequenced was peripheral blood. The receptors come from a human donor in good health.

This chain links TRBV5-6 with TRBJ1-2. This CDR3 region has 14 residues. CDR1 and CDR2 (germline): SGHDT, YYEEEE. CDR3 loop: CASTPNSLRGGYTF.

Its frequency marks this clonotype as medium-sized. The chain uses TRBV11-1 and TRBJ2-5; the D gene TCRdb calls, TRBD2, cannot be checked with no DNA. Germline V gene data show CDR1 as SGHAT and CDR2 as FQDESV (reference sequence). The CDR3 has 14 residues. This CDR3 reads CASSWARTPETQYF.

V is TRBV7-6 and J is TRBJ1-1. Germline V gives CDR1 SGHVS, CDR2 FNYEAQ. This CDR3 contains 17 residues. CDR3 region: CASSLGGRGTKNTEAFF. Complete variable domain (other parts from reference TRBV7-6 and TRBJ1-1): GAGVSQSPRYKVTKRGQDVALRCDPISGHVSLYWYRQALGQGPEFLTYFNYEAQQDKSGLPNDRFSAERPEGSISTLTIQRTEQRDSAMYRCASSLGGRGTKNTEAFFGQGTRLTVV.

This sequence joins TRBV30 and TRBJ2-2; the D call from TCRdb, TRBD1, cannot be confirmed without DNA. The CDR3 runs to 13 residues. Germline assignment: CDR1 GTSNPN and CDR2 SVGIG (reference sequence). CDR3 region: CAWMGQYTGELFF.

The rearrangement joins TRBV6-5 to TRBJ1-6; the D call from TCRdb, TRBD1, cannot be confirmed without DNA. The CDR3 runs to 17 residues. Germline V gene sequence: CDR1 MNHEY, CDR2 SVGAGI. The CDR3 is CASSLDGGRNYNSPLHF.

The chain combines TRBV27 with TRBJ1-1; lacking DNA, the TRBD1 call made by TCRdb goes unchecked. Germline CDR1 is MNHEY and CDR2 is SMNVEV (reference sequence). The length of the CDR3 is 13 residues. The chain's CDR3 is CASSAQQGAEAFF.

Its frequency marks this clonotype as medium-sized. This chain links TRBV6-5 with TRBJ1-6; there is no DNA to check the TCRdb D call of TRBD1. This CDR3 has 17 amino acids. The germline V gene has CDR1 MNHEY and CDR2 SVGAGI. The CDR3 loop reads CASSYSSPGGKNSPLHF.

The CDR3 region is CASSRGLAGGYYEQFF. The gene calls are TRBV7-2 and TRBJ2-1; there is no DNA to check the TCRdb D call of TRBD2. In germline, CDR1 is SGHTA, CDR2 FQGNSA. This CDR3 is 16 amino acids long. The full variable domain, with the rest looked up from reference TRBV7-2 and TRBJ2-1, is GAGVSQSPSNKVTEKGKDVELRCDPISGHTALYWYRQSLGQGLEFLIYFQGNSAPDKSGLPSDRFSAERTGGSVSTLTIQRTQQEDSAVYLCASSRGLAGGYYEQFFGPGTRLTVL.

V is TRBV6-4 and J is TRBJ2-2; the TRBD2 assignment by TCRdb is unverifiable without DNA. The CDR3 is 16 residues long. The V gene's germline CDR1 is MRHNA and CDR2 SNTAGT. The CDR3: CASSATAGDSSGELFF.

The chain has TRBV29-1 and TRBJ2-2; there is no DNA to check the TCRdb D call of TRBD1. The germline V gene has CDR1 SQVTM and CDR2 ANQGSEA. This CDR3 is 15 amino acids long. The CDR3 loop is CSGRDRGVNTGELFF.

This clonotype is labeled medium-sized (0.01 to 0.1%) based on frequency. The rearrangement uses TRBV30 and TRBJ2-5; TCRdb indicates TRBD1, and absent DNA this call remains unverified. CDR1 GTSNPN and CDR2 SVGIG come from the germline V gene (reference sequence). The CDR3 contains 14 residues. CDR3 in amino acids: CAWSPGTGSMAQYF.

By frequency, this clonotype is medium-sized (0.01 to 0.1%). This chain links TRBV5-4 with TRBJ2-5. The CDR3 sequence is 13 residues long. From germline, CDR1 is SGHNT and CDR2 YYREEE (reference sequence). The chain's CDR3 is CASSFLGQETQYF.

Considering frequency, this clonotype is medium-sized. The chain carries TRBV19 and TRBJ1-4; as DNA is missing, the TRBD1 call by TCRdb cannot be tested. The CDR3 runs to 15 residues. Germline V gene data show CDR1 as LNHDA and CDR2 as SQIVND (reference sequence). CDR3 region: CASSRGQATNEKLFF.

This clonotype is labeled medium-sized based on frequency. The J gene is TRBJ2-7, the V gene TRBV19; the TCRdb D gene call, TRBD2, has no DNA to confirm it. From germline, CDR1 is LNHDA and CDR2 SQIVND (reference sequence). CDR3 length: 16 amino acids. This chain's CDR3 is CASSSPREREDYEQYF.

The chain has TRBV6-5 and TRBJ2-2; TCRdb's D call, TRBD1, is unchecked because there is no DNA. CDR1 is MNHEY and CDR2 is SVGAGI in the germline V gene. The CDR3 is 14 amino acids. The CDR3: CASNPQGTTGELFF.

By frequency, this clonotype registers large. This chain links TRBV29-1 with TRBJ2-3; absent DNA, TCRdb's TRBD1 call cannot be checked. Germline V CDR1 and CDR2: SQVTM, ANQGSEA. The CDR3 has 17 residues. Here the CDR3 reads CSGVSGGARFSTDTQYF.